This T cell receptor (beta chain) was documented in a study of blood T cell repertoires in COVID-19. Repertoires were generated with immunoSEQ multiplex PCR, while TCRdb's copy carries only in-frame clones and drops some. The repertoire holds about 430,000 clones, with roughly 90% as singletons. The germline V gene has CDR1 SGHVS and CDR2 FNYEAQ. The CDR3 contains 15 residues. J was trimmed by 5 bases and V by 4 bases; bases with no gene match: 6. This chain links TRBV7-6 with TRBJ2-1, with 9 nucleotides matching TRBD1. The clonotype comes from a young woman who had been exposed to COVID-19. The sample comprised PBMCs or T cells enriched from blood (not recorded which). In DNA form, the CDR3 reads TGTGCCAGCAGCTCTCCGGGGACAGGGAACAATGAGCAGTTCTTC. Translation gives CASSSPGTGNNEQFF. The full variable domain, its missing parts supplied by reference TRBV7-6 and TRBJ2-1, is GAGVSQSPRYKVTKRGQDVALRCDPISGHVSLYWYRQALGQGPEFLTYFNYEAQQDKSGLPNDRFSAERPEGSISTLTIQRTEQRDSAMYRCASSSPGTGNNEQFFGPGTRLTVL.